Listed here are 13 T cell receptor beta chains from one sample, sequenced in a study of control samples from healthy donors and cancer patients. Clones were read by immunoSEQ multiplex PCR, and TCRdb kept only the in-frame ones, dropping some. The sample holds 140,000 or so clones, 75% to 95% seen once. Sequencing input: blood. All receptors come from a young man in good health.

This chain joins TRBV7-3 and TRBJ2-2, with 9 bases aligning to TRBD1. From germline, CDR1 is SGHTA and CDR2 FQGTGA. After removal of 3 bases from V and 4 bases from J, the junction contained 12 bases not matched to a gene. The CDR3 consists of 18 residues. Here the CDR3 reads CASSFVPGQGRGTGELFF. In nucleotides, the CDR3 is TGTGCCAGCAGCTTCGTCCCGGGACAGGGCCGCGGCACCGGGGAGCTGTTTTTT. The entire variable domain, with the rest obtained from reference TRBV7-3 and TRBJ2-2, is as follows: GAGVSQTPSNKVTEKGKYVELRCDPISGHTALYWYRQSLGQGPEFLIYFQGTGAADDSGLPNDRFFAVRPEGSVSTLKIQRTERGDSAVYLCASSFVPGQGRGTGELFFGEGSRLTVL.

V is TRBV5-1 and J is TRBJ1-1; 7 bases are shared with TRBD1. Germline V lookup: CDR1 SGHRS, CDR2 YFSETQ. The length of the CDR3 is 16 residues. V was clipped by 0 bases and J by 0 bases; unmatched bases: 5. In DNA, the CDR3 is TGCGCCAGCAGCTTGGTTTCGACAGGGATGAACACTGAAGCTTTCTTT. Protein product: CASSLVSTGMNTEAFF.

The chain uses TRBV5-1 and TRBJ2-1, with a tentative D call TRBD2 (7 bases). V was pared by 2 bases and J by 9 bases, with 12 bases between. Looked up from germline, CDR1 is SGHRS and CDR2 is YFSETQ. The CDR3 runs 13 residues. The CDR3 DNA reads TGCGCCAGCAGCTTAGGGGGGGGTCCTGAGCAGTTCTTC. Residues: CASSLGGGPEQFF.

The genes are TRBV11-2 and TRBJ2-1; 8 bases are a match to TRBD2. The CDR3 spans 15 residues. Germline V gives CDR1 SGHAT, CDR2 FQNNGV. The V and J ends lost 4 bases and 9 bases, in that order; junction bases with no gene match: 11. The CDR3 DNA sequence: TGTGCCAGCAGCTACCGACCGGGAGGGGAGAGTGAGCAGTTCTTC. As protein: CASSYRPGGESEQFF.

This chain joins TRBV7-9 and TRBJ2-7; D might be TRBD1 (6 bases). Looked up from germline, CDR1 is SEHNR and CDR2 is FQNEAQ (reference sequence). V gave up 5 bases and J gave up 0 bases, with 8 bases separating them. CDR3 length: 13 residues. CDR3 amino acids: CASSRDNSYEQYF. CDR3 bases: TGTGCCAGCAGCCGGGACAACTCCTACGAGCAGTACTTC.

This chain uses TRBV9 with TRBJ1-2; D call uncertain. V dropped 4 bases and J dropped 4 bases, with 17 bases sitting between them. The germline V gene encodes CDR1 SGDLS and CDR2 YYNGEE. The CDR3 is 15 residues long. CDR3 loop: CASSHGKETPYGYTF. DNA for the CDR3: TGTGCCAGCAGCCACGGGAAGGAGACACCCTATGGCTACACCTTC.

The chain recombines TRBV7-8 with TRBJ2-3; TRBD2 matches 9 bases. This CDR3 region has 16 residues. V trimming: 5 bases; J trimming: 2 bases; junction bases outside the gene matches: 8. CDR1 and CDR2 (germline): SGHVS, FQNEAQ. CDR3 coding DNA: TGTGCCAGCAGCAGGCAAGCGGGGGGACTCACAGATACGCAGTATTTT. Translated, it gives CASSRQAGGLTDTQYF.

This clone has just a few counts. V gene TRBV18 combines with J gene TRBJ1-2, with 9 bases that match TRBD1. V lost 3 bases to trimming and J lost 8 bases; unmatched junction nucleotides: 10. The germline gives CDR1 KGHSH, CDR2 LQKENI. This CDR3 contains 15 residues. CDR3 in amino acids: CASSPDPGTGIGYTF. The CDR3 nucleotides are TGTGCCAGCTCACCTGATCCCGGGACAGGGATCGGCTACACCTTC.

Regarding this clone: The same CDR3 is also encoded by other DNA sequences in this sample. This chain connects TRBV28 to TRBJ2-7; 8 nucleotides agree with TRBD1. V gave up 4 bases and J gave up 1 base; unmatched junction bases: 0. Germline V CDR1 and CDR2: MDHEN, SYDVKM. CDR3 length equals 13 residues. The CDR3 DNA reads as TGTGCCAGCAGTTGGACAGGGTCCTACGAGCAGTACTTC. This translates into CASSWTGSYEQYF. Full variable domain (rest looked up from reference TRBV28 and TRBJ2-7): DVKVTQSSRYLVKRTGEKVFLECVQDMDHENMFWYRQDPGLGLRLIYFSYDVKMKEKGDIPEGYSVSREKKERFSLILESASTNQTSMYLCASSWTGSYEQYFGPGTRLTVT.

The chain carries TRBV5-4 and TRBJ2-3; 9 bases are a match to TRBD2. V shed 4 bases, J shed 2 bases, and the junction held 14 bases outside the gene matches. The CDR3 runs 18 residues. Germline V gene sequence: CDR1 SGHNT, CDR2 YYREEE (reference sequence). The CDR3 here is CASSPRLAVPSPTDTQYF. The CDR3, as DNA: TGTGCCAGCAGCCCCCGACTAGCGGTTCCGTCCCCCACAGATACGCAGTATTTT.

The genes are TRBV7-3 and TRBJ2-1; 15 positions match TRBD2. Germline CDR1 and CDR2: SGHTA and FQGTGA. The CDR3 spans 20 residues. V lost 4 bases, J lost 4 bases, and 14 bases stayed unmatched. CDR3 sequence: CASSYPKPGTSGGQYNEQFF. As DNA, the CDR3 is TGTGCCAGCAGCTACCCTAAGCCCGGGACTAGCGGGGGGCAGTACAATGAGCAGTTCTTC.

This clone occurred once. This chain connects TRBV28 to TRBJ1-4; no clear D gene. The ends were cut back, 2 bases at V and 13 bases at J, with 14 bases in the middle. Germline CDR1 MDHEN, CDR2 SYDVKM. CDR3 length: 13 amino acids. CDR3 sequence reads: CASSLGTPGVLFF. In DNA form, the CDR3 reads TGTGCCAGCAGTTTAGGAACGCCTGGGGTACTGTTTTTT.

V and J are TRBV6-4 and TRBJ2-7; 8 bases match TRBD2. Germline CDR1 reads MRHNA; CDR2 reads SNTAGT. CDR3 length: 13 amino acids. The J segment lost 6 bases and the V segment lost 3 bases, leaving 4 bases of the junction unmatched. CDR3 bases: TGTGCCAGCAGTGATTGGGCGGGGGGCGAGCAGTACTTC. This encodes CASSDWAGGEQYF.